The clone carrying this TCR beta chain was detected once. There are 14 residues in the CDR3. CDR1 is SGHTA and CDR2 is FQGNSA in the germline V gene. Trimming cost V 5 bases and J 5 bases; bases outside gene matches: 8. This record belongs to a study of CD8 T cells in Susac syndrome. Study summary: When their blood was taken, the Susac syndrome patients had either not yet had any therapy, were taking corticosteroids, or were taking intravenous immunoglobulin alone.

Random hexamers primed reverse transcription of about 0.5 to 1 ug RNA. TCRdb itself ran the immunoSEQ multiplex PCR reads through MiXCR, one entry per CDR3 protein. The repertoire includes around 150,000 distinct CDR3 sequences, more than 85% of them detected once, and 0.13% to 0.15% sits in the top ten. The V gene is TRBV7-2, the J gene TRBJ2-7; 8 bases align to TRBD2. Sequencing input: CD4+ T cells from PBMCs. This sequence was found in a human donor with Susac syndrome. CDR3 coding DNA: TGTGCCAGCAGCCCAGGACTAGCTGGCGACGAGCAGTACTTC. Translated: CASSPGLAGDEQYF.